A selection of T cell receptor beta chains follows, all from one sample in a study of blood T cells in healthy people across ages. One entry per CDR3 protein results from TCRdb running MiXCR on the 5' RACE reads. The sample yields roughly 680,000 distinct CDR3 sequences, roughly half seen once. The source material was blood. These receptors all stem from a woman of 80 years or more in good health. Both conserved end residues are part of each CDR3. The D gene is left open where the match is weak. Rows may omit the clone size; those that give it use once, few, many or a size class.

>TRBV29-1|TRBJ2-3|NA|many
TGCAGCGTTCGAGGGTCTGAAGATACGCAGTATTTT
CSVRGSEDTQYF
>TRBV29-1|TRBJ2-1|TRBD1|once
TGCAGCGCAGGGGGCGATGGGAGAAATGAGCAGTTCTTC
CSAGGDGRNEQFF
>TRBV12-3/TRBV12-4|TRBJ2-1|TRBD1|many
TGTGCCAGCACTCCCGGGACAGGGGTATACAATGAGCAGTTCTTC
CASTPGTGVYNEQFF
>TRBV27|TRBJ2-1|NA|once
TGTGCCAGCAGTTTAGTCACGGGGCACAATGAGCAGTTCTTC
CASSLVTGHNEQFF
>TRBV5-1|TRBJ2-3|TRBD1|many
TGCGCCAGCAGCTTTCAGGGGGCAAGAGATACGCAGTATTTT
CASSFQGARDTQYF
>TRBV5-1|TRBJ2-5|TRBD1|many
TGCGCCAGCAGCCAAGGGACAGGGGTCCAGACCCAGTACTTC
CASSQGTGVQTQYF
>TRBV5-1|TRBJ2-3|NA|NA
TGCGCCAGCAGCGGAACCGGGGGCTACACAGATACGCAGTATTTT
CASSGTGGYTDTQYF
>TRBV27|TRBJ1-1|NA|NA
TGTGCCAGCAGTTTATTCCCCGGGACGGTACCTCGAACTGAAGCTTTCTTT
CASSLFPGTVPRTEAFF
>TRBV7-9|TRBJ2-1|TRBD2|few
TGTGCCAGCAGCCCCCGGTTTATAGCGGGGCTGTACAATGAGCAGTTCTTC
CASSPRFIAGLYNEQFF
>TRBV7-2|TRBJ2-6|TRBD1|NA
TGTGCCAGCAGCCAGACAGGGACGAGAAGCTCTGGGGCCAACGTCCTGACTTTC
CASSQTGTRSSGANVLTF
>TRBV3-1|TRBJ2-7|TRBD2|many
TGTGCCAGCAGCCAAGGAGCGGGAGGGTCCTACGAGCAGTACTTC
CASSQGAGGSYEQYF
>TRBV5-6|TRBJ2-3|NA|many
TGTGCCAGCAGCCCACCGACGATCACAGATACGCAGTATTTT
CASSPPTITDTQYF
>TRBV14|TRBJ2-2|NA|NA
TGTGCCAGCAGCAGCCGTCCGGGGCACATCACCGGGGAGCTGTTTTTT
CASSSRPGHITGELFF
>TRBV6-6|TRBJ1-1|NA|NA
TGTGCCAGCACTTCCAAGGGGGGAGGGGTGGTGAACACTGAAGCTTTCTTT
CASTSKGGGVVNTEAFF
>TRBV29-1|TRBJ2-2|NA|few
TGCAGCGTGCCACTGGGGGCCAACGGGGAGCTGTTTTTT
CSVPLGANGELFF
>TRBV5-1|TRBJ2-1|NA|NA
TGCGCCAGCAGCCGGTCGGGGAATTGGAATGAGCAGTTCTTC
CASSRSGNWNEQFF
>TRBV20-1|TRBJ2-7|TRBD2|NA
TGCAGTGCTAGACCCTCAGACCTAGCGGGAGTTTACGAGCAGTACTTC
CSARPSDLAGVYEQYF
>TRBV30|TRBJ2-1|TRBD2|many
TGTGCCTGGAGAGGGGCCAGCGGGACCGGCAATGAGCAGTTCTTC
CAWRGASGTGNEQFF
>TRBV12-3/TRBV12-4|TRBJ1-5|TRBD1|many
TGTGCCAGCACCAGGACAGGGGGCCAGCCCCAGCATTTT
CASTRTGGQPQHF
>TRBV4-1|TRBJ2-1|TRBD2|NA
TGCGCCAGCAGCCAAGTATTGCCGTCAGGGACTAGCGGGAGTCATGAGCAGTTCTTC
CASSQVLPSGTSGSHEQFF
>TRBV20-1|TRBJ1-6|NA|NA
TGCAGTGCTAGTGTTGAGAGCTCCTATAATTCACCCCTCCACTTT
CSASVESSYNSPLHF
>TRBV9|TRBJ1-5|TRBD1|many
TGTGCCAGCAGCGCCTCCAGGGGGGATCAGCCCCAGCATTTT
CASSASRGDQPQHF
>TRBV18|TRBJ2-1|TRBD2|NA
TGTGCCAGCTCGGCATTGATTCCGGGACTAGCGGATATCAATGAGCAGTTCTTC
CASSALIPGLADINEQFF